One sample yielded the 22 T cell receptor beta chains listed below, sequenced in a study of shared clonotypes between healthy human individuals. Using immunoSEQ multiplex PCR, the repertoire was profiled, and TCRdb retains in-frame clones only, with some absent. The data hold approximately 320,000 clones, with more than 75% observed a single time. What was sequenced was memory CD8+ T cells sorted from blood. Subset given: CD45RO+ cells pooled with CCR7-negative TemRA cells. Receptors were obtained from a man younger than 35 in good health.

DNA of the CDR3: TGTGCCAGCAGCTTATCTGGACTAGCTGACTTCTTC. Its translation is CASSLSGLADFF. The chain employs TRBV11-2 and TRBJ2-1; 8 nucleotides agree with TRBD2. The V gene's germline CDR1 is SGHAT and CDR2 FQNNGV. V lost 2 bases, J lost 16 bases, and 7 bases stayed unmatched. The CDR3 spans 12 residues.

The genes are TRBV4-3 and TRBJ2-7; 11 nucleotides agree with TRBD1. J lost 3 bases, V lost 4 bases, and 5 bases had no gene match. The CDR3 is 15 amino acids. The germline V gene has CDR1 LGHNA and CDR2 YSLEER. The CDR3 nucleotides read TGCGCCAGCAGCCCGGGGACAGGGGGTGGCTACGAGCAGTACTTC. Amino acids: CASSPGTGGGYEQYF.

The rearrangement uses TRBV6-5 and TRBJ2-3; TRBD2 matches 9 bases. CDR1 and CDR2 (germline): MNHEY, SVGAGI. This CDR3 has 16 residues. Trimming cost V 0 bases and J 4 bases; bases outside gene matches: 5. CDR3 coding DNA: TGTGCCAGCAGTTACTCGGGCGGGGGGGCGTCAGATACGCAGTATTTT. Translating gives CASSYSGGGASDTQYF.

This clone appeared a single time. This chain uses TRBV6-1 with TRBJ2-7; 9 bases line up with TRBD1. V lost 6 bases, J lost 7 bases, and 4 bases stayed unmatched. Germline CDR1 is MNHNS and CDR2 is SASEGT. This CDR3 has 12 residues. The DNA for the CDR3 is TGTGCCAGCAGCGGGACAGGGTGGGAGCAGTACTTC. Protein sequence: CASSGTGWEQYF.

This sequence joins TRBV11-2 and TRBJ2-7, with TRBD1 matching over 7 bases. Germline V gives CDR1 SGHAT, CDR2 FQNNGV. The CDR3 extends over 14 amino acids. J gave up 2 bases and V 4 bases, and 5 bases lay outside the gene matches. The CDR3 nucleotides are TGTGCCAGCAGCTATCGACAGGGCGCCTACGAGCAGTACTTC. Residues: CASSYRQGAYEQYF.

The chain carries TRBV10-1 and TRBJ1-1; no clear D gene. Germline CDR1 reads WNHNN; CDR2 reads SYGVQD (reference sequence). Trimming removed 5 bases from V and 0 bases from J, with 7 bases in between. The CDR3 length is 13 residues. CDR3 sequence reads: CASSTSLNTEAFF. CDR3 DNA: TGCGCCAGCAGTACGAGCTTGAACACTGAAGCTTTCTTT.

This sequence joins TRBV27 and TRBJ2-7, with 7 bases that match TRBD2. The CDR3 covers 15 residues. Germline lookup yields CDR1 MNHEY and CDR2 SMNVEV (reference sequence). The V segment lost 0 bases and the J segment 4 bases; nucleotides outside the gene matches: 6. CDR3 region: CASSLSGGGFYEQYF. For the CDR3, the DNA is TGTGCCAGCAGTTTATCTGGGGGGGGTTTTTACGAGCAGTACTTC.

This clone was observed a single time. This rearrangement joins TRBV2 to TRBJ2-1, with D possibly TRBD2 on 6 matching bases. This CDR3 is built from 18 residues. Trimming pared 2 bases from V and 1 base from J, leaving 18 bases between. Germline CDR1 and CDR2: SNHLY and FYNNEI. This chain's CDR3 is CASSEPRQVAASYNEQFF. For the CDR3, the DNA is TGTGCCAGCAGTGAACCAAGGCAGGTAGCGGCTTCCTACAATGAGCAGTTCTTC.

The CDR3 is CASSYGLAGEQYF. CDR3 sequence (DNA): TGTGCCAGCAGTTACGGCCTAGCAGGCGAGCAGTACTTC. The V and J genes are TRBV6-5 and TRBJ2-7, with D tentatively TRBD2 (5 bases). Looked up from germline, CDR1 is MNHEY and CDR2 is SVGAGI. This CDR3 comprises 13 residues. V dropped 2 bases and J dropped 6 bases, with 11 bases sitting between them.

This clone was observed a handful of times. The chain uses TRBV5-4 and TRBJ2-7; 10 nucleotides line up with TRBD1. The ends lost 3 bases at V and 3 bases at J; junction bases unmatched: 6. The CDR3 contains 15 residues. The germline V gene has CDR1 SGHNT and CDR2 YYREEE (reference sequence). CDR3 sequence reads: CASSWGTGVGYEQYF. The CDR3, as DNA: TGTGCCAGCAGCTGGGGGACAGGGGTCGGCTACGAGCAGTACTTC.

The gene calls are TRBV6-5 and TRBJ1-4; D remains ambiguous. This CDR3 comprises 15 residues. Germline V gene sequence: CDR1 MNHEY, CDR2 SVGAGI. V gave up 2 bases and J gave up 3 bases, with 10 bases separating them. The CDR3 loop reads CASSYDPVANEKLFF. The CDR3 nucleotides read TGTGCCAGCAGTTACGATCCTGTTGCTAATGAAAAACTGTTTTTT.

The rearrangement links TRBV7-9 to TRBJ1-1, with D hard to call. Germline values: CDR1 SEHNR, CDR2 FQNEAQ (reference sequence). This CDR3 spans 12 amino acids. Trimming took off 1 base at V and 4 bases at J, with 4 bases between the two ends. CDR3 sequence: CASSLVSTEAFF. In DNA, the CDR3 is TGTGCCAGCAGCTTAGTATCCACTGAAGCTTTCTTT.

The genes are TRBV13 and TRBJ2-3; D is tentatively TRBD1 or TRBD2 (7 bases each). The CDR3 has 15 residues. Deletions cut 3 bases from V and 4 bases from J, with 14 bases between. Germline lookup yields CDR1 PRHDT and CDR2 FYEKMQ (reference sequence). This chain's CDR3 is CASSLREGAADTQYF. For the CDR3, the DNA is TGTGCCAGCAGCTTGAGGGAGGGGGCGGCAGATACGCAGTATTTT.

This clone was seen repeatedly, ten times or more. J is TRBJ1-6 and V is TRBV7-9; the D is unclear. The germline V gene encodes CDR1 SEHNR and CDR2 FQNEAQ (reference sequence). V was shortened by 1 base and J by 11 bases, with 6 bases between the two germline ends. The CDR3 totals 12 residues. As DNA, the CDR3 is TGTGCCAGCAGCTTAGGCCAAACACCCCTCCACTTT. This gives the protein CASSLGQTPLHF.

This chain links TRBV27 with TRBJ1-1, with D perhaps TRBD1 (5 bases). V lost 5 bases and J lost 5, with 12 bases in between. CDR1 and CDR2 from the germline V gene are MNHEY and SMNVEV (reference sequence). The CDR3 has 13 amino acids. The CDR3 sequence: CASSLQGWTEAFF. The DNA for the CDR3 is TGTGCCAGCAGTCTTCAGGGTTGGACTGAAGCTTTCTTT.

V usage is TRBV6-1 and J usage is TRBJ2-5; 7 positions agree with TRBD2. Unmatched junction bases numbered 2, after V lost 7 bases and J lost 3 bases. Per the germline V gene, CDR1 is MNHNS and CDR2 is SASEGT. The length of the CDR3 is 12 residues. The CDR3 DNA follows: TGTGCCAGCACGGGGGGAAAAGAGACCCAGTACTTC. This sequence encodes CASTGGKETQYF.

For the CDR3, the DNA is TGCGCCAGCAGCTATCGCCCGGGCCTAGCGGGAGTTTTCAATGAGCAGTTCTTC. It specifies CASSYRPGLAGVFNEQFF. The chain uses TRBV4-1 and TRBJ2-1; 10 bases match TRBD2. This CDR3 has 18 amino acids. The germline V gene encodes CDR1 MGHRA and CDR2 YSYEKL. Trimming removed 5 bases from V and 6 bases from J; junction bases left unmatched: 16.

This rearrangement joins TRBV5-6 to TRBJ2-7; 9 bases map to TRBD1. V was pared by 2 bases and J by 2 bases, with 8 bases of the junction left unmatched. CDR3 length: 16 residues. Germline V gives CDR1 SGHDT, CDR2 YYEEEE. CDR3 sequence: CASSLFLRDRAYEQYF. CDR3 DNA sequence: TGTGCCAGCAGCTTATTCCTCCGGGACAGGGCCTACGAGCAGTACTTC. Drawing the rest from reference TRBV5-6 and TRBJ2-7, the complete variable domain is DAGVTQSPTHLIKTRGQQVTLRCSPKSGHDTVSWYQQALGQGPQFIFQYYEEEERQRGNFPDRFSGHQFPNYSSELNVNALLLGDSALYLCASSLFLRDRAYEQYFGPGTRLTVT.

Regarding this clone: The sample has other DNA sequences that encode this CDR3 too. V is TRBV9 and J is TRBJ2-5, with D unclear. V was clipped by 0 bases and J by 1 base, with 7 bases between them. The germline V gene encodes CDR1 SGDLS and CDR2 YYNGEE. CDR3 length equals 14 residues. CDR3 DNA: TGTGCCAGCAGCGTAGCCGACATCCAAGAGACCCAGTACTTC. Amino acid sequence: CASSVADIQETQYF.

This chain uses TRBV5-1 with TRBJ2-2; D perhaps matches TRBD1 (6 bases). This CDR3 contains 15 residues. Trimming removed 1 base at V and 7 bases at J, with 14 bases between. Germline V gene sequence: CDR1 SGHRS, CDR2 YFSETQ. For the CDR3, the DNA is TGCGCCAGCAGCTTGAATTCAGGGGCTCACGGGGAGCTGTTTTTT. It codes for CASSLNSGAHGELFF.

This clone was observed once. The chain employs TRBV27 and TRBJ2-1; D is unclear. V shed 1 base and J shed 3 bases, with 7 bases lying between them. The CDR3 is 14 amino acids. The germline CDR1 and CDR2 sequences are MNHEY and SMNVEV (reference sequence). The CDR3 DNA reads TGTGCCAGCAGTTTATACGAAGACTACAATGAGCAGTTCTTC. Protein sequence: CASSLYEDYNEQFF.

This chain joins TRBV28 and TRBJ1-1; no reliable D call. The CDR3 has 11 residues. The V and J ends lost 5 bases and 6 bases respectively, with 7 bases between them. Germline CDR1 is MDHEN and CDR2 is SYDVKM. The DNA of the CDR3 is TGTGCCAGCAGTGGATGGCCTGAAGCTTTCTTT. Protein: CASSGWPEAFF.